This entry lists 5 T cell receptor beta chains sequenced from one sample in a study of metastatic and nonmetastatic thyroid tumors. Nobody among the patients had been given any treatment before thyroid surgery. TCRdb reprocessed the PCR reads using MiXCR. The sample contains under 95,000 clones, less than 10% of which appear only once. Sequencing used blood. These receptors were collected from a female donor with papillary thyroid cancer or a benign thyroid nodule (not recorded which). Some clones in this sample may be carry-over from other donors' samples.

This clone was seen a handful of times. The chain recombines TRBV27 with TRBJ2-7; 10 positions agree with TRBD2. The CDR3 spans 15 residues. V gave up 6 bases and J gave up 3 bases; unmatched junction bases: 8. Germline V lookup: CDR1 MNHEY, CDR2 SMNVEV (reference sequence). The CDR3 region has the DNA TGTGCCAGCAGGACTGGGACTAGCGCAATCTACGAGCAGTACTTC. Translating gives CASRTGTSAIYEQYF.

The chain combines TRBV9 with TRBJ1-5, with D uncertain. Germline values: CDR1 SGDLS, CDR2 YYNGEE. The CDR3 runs 13 residues. V was clipped by 0 bases and J by 4 bases, with 5 bases between them. This CDR3 reads CASSVGWNQPQHF. Written as DNA, the CDR3 is TGTGCCAGCAGCGTAGGTTGGAATCAGCCCCAGCATTTT. Full variable domain (remainder filled in from reference TRBV9 and TRBJ1-5): DSGVTQTPKHLITATGQRVTLRCSPRSGDLSVYWYQQSLDQGLQFLIQYYNGEERAKGNILERFSAQQFPDLHSELNLSSLELGDSALYFCASSVGWNQPQHFGDGTRLSIL.

This clone was detected many times. The chain recombines TRBV7-9 with TRBJ1-6; 7 bases map to TRBD1. This CDR3 has 15 amino acids. Germline assignment: CDR1 SEHNR and CDR2 FQNEAQ (reference sequence). J was trimmed by 7 bases and V by 0 bases; bases with no gene match: 3. CDR3 sequence reads: CASSLASTGNSPLHF. The CDR3 DNA reads as TGTGCCAGCAGCTTAGCTTCGACAGGGAATTCACCCCTCCACTTT.

This clone occurred many times. This chain links TRBV6-4 with TRBJ2-3; no clear D gene. This CDR3 spans 13 amino acids. Trimming took off 2 bases at V and 4 bases at J, with 7 bases between the two ends. Per germline, CDR1 MRHNA and CDR2 SNTAGT. This CDR3 is CASSDGDADTQYF. For the CDR3, the DNA is TGTGCCAGCAGTGACGGAGATGCAGATACGCAGTATTTT.

This clone was counted a few times. The gene calls are TRBV30 and TRBJ2-7; TRBD1 is a possible D gene (5 bases). Deletions cut 2 bases from V and 6 bases from J, with 17 bases between. The germline gives CDR1 GTSNPN, CDR2 SVGIG (reference sequence). The CDR3 is 14 residues long. CDR3 in DNA: TGTGCCTGGAGTAGGTTCGCAGGGTGGGGCGAGCAGTACTTC. It codes for CAWSRFAGWGEQYF.